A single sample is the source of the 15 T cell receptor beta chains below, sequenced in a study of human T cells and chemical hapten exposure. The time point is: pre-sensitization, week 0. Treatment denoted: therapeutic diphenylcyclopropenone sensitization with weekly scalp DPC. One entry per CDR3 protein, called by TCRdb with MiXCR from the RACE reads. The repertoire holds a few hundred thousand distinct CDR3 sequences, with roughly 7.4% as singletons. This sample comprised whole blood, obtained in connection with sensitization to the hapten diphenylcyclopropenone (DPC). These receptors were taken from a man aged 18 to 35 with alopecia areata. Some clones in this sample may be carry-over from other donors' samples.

For the CDR3, the DNA is TGTGCCAGCAGCGTAGGTACTAACTCCTACAATGAGCAGTTCTTC. Its protein is CASSVGTNSYNEQFF. This chain links TRBV9 with TRBJ2-1; D is unresolved. CDR3 length: 15 amino acids. The V gene's germline CDR1 is SGDLS and CDR2 YYNGEE. The V end lost 0 bases, the J end lost 0 bases, and 7 bases lay between the germline ends.

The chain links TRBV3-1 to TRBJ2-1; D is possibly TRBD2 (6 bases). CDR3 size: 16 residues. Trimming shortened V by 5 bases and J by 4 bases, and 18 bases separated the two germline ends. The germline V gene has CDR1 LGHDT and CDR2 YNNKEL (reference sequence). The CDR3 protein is CASSSDERVRYNEQFF. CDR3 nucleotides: TGTGCCAGCAGCTCAGATGAGCGGGTCCGGTACAATGAGCAGTTCTTC.

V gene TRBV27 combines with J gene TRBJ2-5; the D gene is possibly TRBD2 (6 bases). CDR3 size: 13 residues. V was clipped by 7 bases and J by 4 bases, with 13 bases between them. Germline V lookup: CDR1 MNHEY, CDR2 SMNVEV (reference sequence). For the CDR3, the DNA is TGTGCCAGCAAAAGACTGGGGGGAGAGACCCAGTACTTC. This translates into CASKRLGGETQYF.

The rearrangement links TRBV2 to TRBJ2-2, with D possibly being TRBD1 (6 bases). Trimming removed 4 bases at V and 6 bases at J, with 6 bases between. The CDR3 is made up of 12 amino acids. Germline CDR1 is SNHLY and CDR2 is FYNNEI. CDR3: CASSAGAGELFF. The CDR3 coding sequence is TGTGCCAGCAGTGCAGGGGCCGGGGAGCTGTTTTTT.

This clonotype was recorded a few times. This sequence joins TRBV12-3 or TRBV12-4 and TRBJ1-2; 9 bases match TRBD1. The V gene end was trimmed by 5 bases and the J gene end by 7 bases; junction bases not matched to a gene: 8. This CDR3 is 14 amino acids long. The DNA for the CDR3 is TGTGCCAGCAGTCCTACAGGGGGCGCATCTGGCTACACCTTC. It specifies CASSPTGGASGYTF.

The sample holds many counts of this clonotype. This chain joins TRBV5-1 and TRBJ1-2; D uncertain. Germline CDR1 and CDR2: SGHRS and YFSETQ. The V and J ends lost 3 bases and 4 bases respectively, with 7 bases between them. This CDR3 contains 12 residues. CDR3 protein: CASSWQSYGYTF. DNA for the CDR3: TGCGCCAGCAGCTGGCAGTCCTATGGCTACACCTTC.

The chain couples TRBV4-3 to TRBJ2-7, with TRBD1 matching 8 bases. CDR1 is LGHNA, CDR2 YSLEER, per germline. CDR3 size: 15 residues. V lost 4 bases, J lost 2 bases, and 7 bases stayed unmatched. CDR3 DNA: TGCGCCAGCAGCCCGACGTTGGGACAGGCCTACGAGCAGTACTTC. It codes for CASSPTLGQAYEQYF.

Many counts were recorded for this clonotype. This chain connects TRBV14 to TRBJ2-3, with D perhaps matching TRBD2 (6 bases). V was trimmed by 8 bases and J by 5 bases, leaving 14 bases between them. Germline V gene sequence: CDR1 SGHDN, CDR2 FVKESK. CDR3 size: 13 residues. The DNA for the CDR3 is TGTGCCAGCGTACGGGGGTCCGGAGATACGCAGTATTTT. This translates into CASVRGSGDTQYF.

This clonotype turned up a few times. In DNA form, the CDR3 reads TGCGCCAGCAGCCAAGATCGGCCTAGATCCTCCTACAATGAGCAGTTCTTC. This translates into CASSQDRPRSSYNEQFF. The chain has TRBV4-3 and TRBJ2-1; D unclear. This CDR3 comprises 17 residues. Trimming stripped 0 bases from V and 0 bases from J, with 12 bases between. Germline values: CDR1 LGHNA, CDR2 YSLEER.

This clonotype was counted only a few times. The CDR3 DNA reads TGTGCCAGCAGTGCTAGCGGGGGGGCTAGCACAGATACGCAGTATTTT. It codes for CASSASGGASTDTQYF. The chain carries TRBV28 and TRBJ2-3, with 12 bases fitting TRBD2. The CDR3 consists of 16 residues. Germline values: CDR1 MDHEN, CDR2 SYDVKM. V gave up 5 bases and J gave up 0 bases; unmatched junction bases: 3.

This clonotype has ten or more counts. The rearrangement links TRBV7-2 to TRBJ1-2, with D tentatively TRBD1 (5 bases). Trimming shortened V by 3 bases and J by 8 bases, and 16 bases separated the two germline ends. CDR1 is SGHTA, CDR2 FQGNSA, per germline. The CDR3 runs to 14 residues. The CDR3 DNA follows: TGTGCCAGCAGCTTTTCCACCAGGGAACAGGGCTACACCTTC. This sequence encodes CASSFSTREQGYTF.

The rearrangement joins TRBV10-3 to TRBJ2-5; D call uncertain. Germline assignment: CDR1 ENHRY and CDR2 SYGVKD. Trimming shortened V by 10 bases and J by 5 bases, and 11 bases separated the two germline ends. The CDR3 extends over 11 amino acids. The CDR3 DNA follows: TGTGCCACGCAATCTGGGGAGACCCAGTACTTC. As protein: CATQSGETQYF.

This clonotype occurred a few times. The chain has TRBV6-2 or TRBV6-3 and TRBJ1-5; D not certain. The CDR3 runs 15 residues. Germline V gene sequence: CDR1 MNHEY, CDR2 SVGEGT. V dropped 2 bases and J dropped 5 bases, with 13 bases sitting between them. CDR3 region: CASSYHGEGDQPQHF. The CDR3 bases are TGTGCCAGCAGTTACCATGGAGAGGGTGATCAGCCCCAGCATTTT.

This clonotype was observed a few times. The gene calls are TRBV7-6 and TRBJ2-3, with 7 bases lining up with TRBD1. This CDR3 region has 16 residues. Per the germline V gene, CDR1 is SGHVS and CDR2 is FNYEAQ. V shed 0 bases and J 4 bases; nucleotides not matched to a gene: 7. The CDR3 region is CASSLASGTAPDTQYF. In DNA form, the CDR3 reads TGTGCCAGCAGCTTAGCCTCCGGGACAGCCCCAGATACGCAGTATTTT.

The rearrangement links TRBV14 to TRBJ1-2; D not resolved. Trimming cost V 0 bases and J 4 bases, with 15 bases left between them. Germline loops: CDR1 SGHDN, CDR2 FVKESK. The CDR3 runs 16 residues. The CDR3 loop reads CASSQDNRQQSYGYTF. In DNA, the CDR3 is TGTGCCAGCAGCCAAGACAATCGGCAGCAATCCTATGGCTACACCTTC.